The 24 T cell receptor beta chains below all came from one sample that was sequenced in a study of post-analysis software for immune sequencing data. Study findings and constraints: Relative to controls, patients had about five TRBV segments at higher frequency, with TRBV5-6, TRBV5-1 and TRBV20-1 among these.

Researchers reported that TCR beta cDNA libraries carried unique molecular identifiers. TCRdb reprocessed the PCR reads via MiXCR and lists one record per CDR3 protein. The data contain more than 500,000 distinct CDR3 sequences, roughly 34% of them singletons. Their antigens remain unidentified. The sequenced material came from blood. The receptors derive from a girl aged 2-17 years with multiple sclerosis.

This clonotype was detected many times. This CDR3 is CASSLTGSYNEQFF. CDR3 sequence (DNA): TGTGCCAGCAGTCTGACAGGGTCCTACAATGAGCAGTTCTTC. The chain joins TRBV12-3 or TRBV12-4 to TRBJ2-1; TRBD1 matches 7 bases. The CDR3 contains 14 residues. Losses at the gene ends were 5 bases for V and 1 base for J; bases not matched to a gene: 2.

This chain links TRBV20-1 with TRBJ2-1, with 8 bases lining up with TRBD2. This CDR3 region has 16 residues. J was trimmed by 4 bases and V by 0 bases; bases with no gene match: 8. Germline CDR1 is DFQATT and CDR2 is SNEGSKA (reference sequence). The DNA for the CDR3 is TGCAGTGCTAGAGAGGGGTCGATAGCGGGGTACAATGAGCAGTTCTTC. Residues: CSAREGSIAGYNEQFF.

Comment on this clonotype: Compared with germline, one end of the junction differs, possibly owing to a read error. The V and J genes are TRBV27 and TRBJ2-3; D perhaps matches TRBD1 (6 bases). Germline loops: CDR1 MNHEY, CDR2 SMNVEV (reference sequence). CDR3 length: 14 amino acids. CDR3 sequence: CAGRPYRDTDTQYF. The CDR3 DNA reads as TGTGCCGGCAGACCCTACAGGGACACAGATACGCAGTATTTT.

In this sample, this clonotype turned up once. At one of its ends the junction is not consistent with the germline gene, which may arise from a read error. The CDR3 sequence is CACSWRGDTYNEQFF. CDR3 bases: TGTGCCTGCAGTTGGAGAGGGGACACCTACAATGAGCAGTTCTTC. The chain uses TRBV6-1 and TRBJ2-1, with a possible D match to TRBD1 (6 bases). CDR1 MNHNS and CDR2 SASEGT come from the germline V gene. This CDR3 comprises 15 residues.

On this clonotype: The junction differs from germline at one of its ends, possibly a read error. V and J are TRBV12-5 and TRBJ2-1; D not certain. There are 13 residues in the CDR3. Per the germline V gene, CDR1 is LGHNT and CDR2 is FRNRAP. As DNA, the CDR3 is TGTGCTAGGGGTTTGGGTCGCGAGGATGAGCAGTTCTTC. It specifies CARGLGREDEQFF.

The genes are TRBV11-2 and TRBJ1-2; tentative D call: TRBD1 (5 bases). Between the trimmed V and J ends, which lost 2 bases and 1 base, there was a span of 8 bases. The germline V gene has CDR1 SGHAT and CDR2 FQNNGV. This CDR3 comprises 14 residues. CDR3 sequence: CASSLSGVNYGYTF. The CDR3 DNA sequence: TGTGCCAGCAGCTTATCGGGGGTTAACTATGGCTACACCTTC. Drawing the rest from reference TRBV11-2 and TRBJ1-2, the complete variable domain is EAGVAQSPRYKIIEKRQSVAFWCNPISGHATLYWYQQILGQGPKLLIQFQNNGVVDDSQLPKDRFSAERLKGVDSTLKIQPAKLEDSAVYLCASSLSGVNYGYTFGSGTRLTVV.

Note on this clonotype: The junction departs from the called germline gene at one end, perhaps through a read error. The chain combines TRBV6-6 with TRBJ2-3; TRBD2 matches at 7 bases. This CDR3 has 13 residues. Germline V gene data show CDR1 as MNHNY and CDR2 as SVGAGI (reference sequence). CDR3 region: CAGREGSTDTQYF. The CDR3 DNA reads as TGTGCCGGCAGGGAGGGGAGCACAGATACGCAGTATTTT.

This clonotype was seen only a few times. The chain couples TRBV11-2 to TRBJ1-2, with D uncertain. CDR3 length: 13 residues. The V gene lost 1 base and the J gene lost 4 bases, with 7 bases spanning the gap. The germline V gene encodes CDR1 SGHAT and CDR2 FQNNGV. CDR3 region: CASSLGDPYGYTF. The CDR3 DNA reads TGTGCCAGCAGCTTAGGAGATCCCTATGGCTACACCTTC.

This clonotype has just a few counts. The rearrangement joins TRBV7-2 to TRBJ2-1; 9 bases agree with TRBD2. This CDR3 spans 16 amino acids. Germline V CDR1 and CDR2: SGHTA, FQGNSA. Trimming took 1 base from V and 4 from J; bases not matched to a gene: 5. Here the CDR3 reads CASSLDSGGLYNEQFF. CDR3 DNA sequence: TGTGCCAGCAGCTTAGATAGCGGGGGCCTATACAATGAGCAGTTCTTC.

This chain links TRBV6-2 or TRBV6-3 with TRBJ2-5; D is tentatively TRBD1 or TRBD2 (5 bases each). Germline lookup yields CDR1 MNHEY and CDR2 SVGEGT. V shed 9 bases and J shed 3 bases, with 11 bases lying between them. This CDR3 has 12 amino acids. The CDR3: CASAGTEETQYF. The CDR3 bases are TGTGCCAGTGCCGGGACGGAAGAGACCCAGTACTTC.

This clonotype appeared a few times. This rearrangement joins TRBV29-1 to TRBJ2-5; D is unresolved. The germline gives CDR1 SQVTM, CDR2 ANQGSEA. V lost 6 bases to trimming and J lost 1 base, with 9 bases between them. The CDR3 extends over 12 amino acids. CDR3 sequence (DNA): TGCAGCGTAGGGCCGTCCCAAGAGACCCAGTACTTC. Residues: CSVGPSQETQYF.

J is TRBJ2-5 and V is TRBV11-2, with 8 bases identical to TRBD2. TRBJ2-4 explains the end of the DNA better; the J call may be wrong. The CDR3 contains 16 residues. Germline V lookup: CDR1 SGHAT, CDR2 FQNNGV. CDR3 residues: CASSSTISGEPDIQYF. The CDR3 coding sequence is TGTGCCAGCAGCTCGACCATTAGCGGGGAACCAGACATTCAGTACTTC.

The rearrangement uses TRBV28 and TRBJ2-3; tentative D call: TRBD1 (6 bases). The CDR3 covers 15 residues. V lost 2 bases and J lost 0, with 9 bases in between. From germline, CDR1 is MDHEN and CDR2 SYDVKM. The CDR3 sequence: CASSLRDISTDTQYF. Written as DNA, the CDR3 is TGTGCCAGCAGTTTACGGGACATTAGCACAGATACGCAGTATTTT.

There are a few counts of this clonotype. The chain links TRBV7-8 to TRBJ2-5; tentatively, D is TRBD1 or TRBD2 (5 bases each). Germline assignment: CDR1 SGHVS and CDR2 FQNEAQ. Deletions cut 2 bases from V and 5 bases from J, with 12 bases between. The CDR3 sequence is 14 residues long. The CDR3 loop reads CASSLRGTRETQYF. CDR3 nucleotide sequence: TGTGCCAGCAGCTTAAGAGGGACGCGGGAGACCCAGTACTTC.

This sequence joins TRBV7-9 and TRBJ1-1; D call uncertain. This CDR3 spans 14 amino acids. Deletions cut 5 bases from V and 5 bases from J, with 15 bases between. Germline V gene lookup returns CDR1 SEHNR and CDR2 FQNEAQ (reference sequence). The CDR3 DNA reads as TGTGCCAGCAGCAAGGTCCTGGGAGGGACTGAAGCTTTCTTT. This sequence encodes CASSKVLGGTEAFF.

The chain uses TRBV20-1 and TRBJ2-5, with 8 bases matching TRBD2. This CDR3 is 16 amino acids long. The V segment lost 4 bases and the J segment 1 base; nucleotides outside the gene matches: 11. CDR1 is DFQATT and CDR2 is SNEGSKA in the germline V gene (reference sequence). The CDR3 DNA reads as TGCAGTGCTACCCTCGGGGGGGGAAGTTTCCAAGAGACCCAGTACTTC. Amino acid sequence: CSATLGGGSFQETQYF.

The genes are TRBV20-1 and TRBJ2-1, with TRBD2 matching over 9 bases. The CDR3 consists of 17 residues. J was trimmed by 8 bases and V by 7 bases; bases with no gene match: 21. Germline lookup yields CDR1 DFQATT and CDR2 SNEGSKA (reference sequence). The CDR3 DNA sequence: TGCAGTGTTAACCGCCCCCCTAGCGGGGCACTGCGGGATGAGCAGTTCTTC. Its translation is CSVNRPPSGALRDEQFF.

This chain links TRBV10-3 with TRBJ2-7; possible D gene TRBD1, 6 bases. Germline V lookup: CDR1 ENHRY, CDR2 SYGVKD. Trimming cost V 3 bases and J 6 bases, with 18 bases left between them. This CDR3 region has 15 residues. CDR3 nucleotide sequence: TGTGCCATCAGTGATTGGTCACAGGGCGGTCCCGAGCAGTACTTC. It specifies CAISDWSQGGPEQYF.

The gene calls are TRBV6-6 and TRBJ2-7; 10 bases line up with TRBD1. The CDR3 totals 15 residues. With V trimmed by 8 bases and J by 2 bases, 9 bases remained unmatched. Germline V gene sequence: CDR1 MNHNY, CDR2 SVGAGI (reference sequence). CDR3 amino acids: CASYNPGQGPYEQYF. The CDR3 DNA is TGTGCCAGCTACAATCCGGGACAGGGGCCCTACGAGCAGTACTTC.

A few counts support this clonotype. The rearrangement links TRBV10-2 to TRBJ2-7; D remains unclear. Germline CDR1 is WSHSY and CDR2 is SAAADI. V was cut by 7 bases and J by 6 bases, with 10 bases left in between. CDR3 size: 11 residues. The CDR3 is CASMSRGEQYF. CDR3 in DNA: TGCGCCAGCATGAGCCGAGGCGAGCAGTACTTC.

This chain links TRBV20-1 with TRBJ1-4, with 9 positions matching TRBD1. The CDR3 consists of 16 residues. V shed 4 bases, J shed 3 bases, and the junction held 9 bases outside the gene matches. Germline V gene data show CDR1 as DFQATT and CDR2 as SNEGSKA (reference sequence). The CDR3 here is CSAKGTGSNANEKLFF. In DNA, the CDR3 is TGCAGTGCTAAAGGGACAGGGTCAAATGCTAATGAAAAACTGTTTTTT.

This clonotype was counted between two and nine times. The J gene is TRBJ2-1, the V gene TRBV7-9, with no clear D. V lost 3 bases and J 9 bases, leaving 21 bases between the germline ends. Germline V gives CDR1 SEHNR, CDR2 FQNEAQ (reference sequence). The CDR3 is made up of 16 amino acids. CDR3: CASSLAPLTSASEQFF. DNA for the CDR3: TGTGCCAGCAGCTTGGCGCCCCTTACTTCAGCGAGTGAGCAGTTCTTC.

The chain recombines TRBV20-1 with TRBJ1-2; D is unresolved. The V end lost 3 bases, the J end lost 4 bases, and 12 bases lay between the germline ends. This CDR3 region has 13 residues. CDR1 and CDR2 (germline): DFQATT, SNEGSKA (reference sequence). CDR3 bases: TGCAGTGCTAGGATACAAGGCGCCTATGGCTACACCTTC. Translation: CSARIQGAYGYTF.

This clonotype was seen more than once but under ten times. The rearrangement joins TRBV29-1 to TRBJ1-1; D not resolved. CDR1 SQVTM and CDR2 ANQGSEA come from the germline V gene. Trimming cost V 4 bases and J 11 bases, with 11 bases left between them. The CDR3 consists of 10 residues. Written as DNA, the CDR3 is TGCAGCGTTGTAAATGGATGGGCTTTCTTT. Translation gives CSVVNGWAFF. Complete variable domain (other parts from reference TRBV29-1 and TRBJ1-1): SAVISQKPSRDICQRGTSLTIQCQVDSQVTMMFWYRQQPGQSLTLIATANQGSEATYESGFVIDKFPISRPNLTFSTLTVSNMSPEDSSIYLCSVVNGWAFFGQGTRLTVV.